This TCR beta chain was sequenced during a study of long-term antiretroviral therapy in people with HIV. Study-level information: Specimens dating back about a decade before the 2015 immediate-ART recommendation are the oldest included. Study-level points and caveats: Subsequent to ART, diversity was augmented yet persisted below that of transplant donor controls. The clones with expansion before ART were dominant in the repertoire at all time points.

Running of the v3.0 immunoSEQ assay took place at survey level. Sequencing targeted roughly 35,000-50,000 T-cell genomes per sample. Some clones are missing from TCRdb's copy, which holds only in-frame ones; the method was immunoSEQ multiplex PCR. The table lists tens of thousands of clones, about four fifths of them singletons. With respect to this clone: The antigen is not known.

CDR3 length: 13 amino acids. V dropped 5 bases and J dropped 5 bases, with 13 bases sitting between them. Looked up from germline, CDR1 is LGHNA and CDR2 is YSLEER. The genes are TRBV4-3 and TRBJ2-7; the D is unclear. The material was unsorted PBMCs, obtained 1 year after starting antiretroviral therapy. The TCR was taken from a man younger than 35 with HIV. The CDR3 region has the DNA TGCGCCAGCAGCGCCTCGGTAGAGAACGAGCAGTACTTC. It specifies CASSASVENEQYF.